The present T cell receptor beta chain was sequenced within a study of OX40 agonist ivuxolimab in advanced cancers. Study-level background: Aged roughly 23 to 79 with a mean of 60 years, they were 82.7% male.

V lost 5 bases and J lost 7, with 15 bases in between. This CDR3 has 15 amino acids. Germline V gene lookup returns CDR1 MNHNY and CDR2 SVGAGI (reference sequence). Repertoires were generated with immunoSEQ multiplex PCR, while TCRdb's copy carries only in-frame clones and drops some. Of about 70,000 clones listed, roughly 80% are singletons. Concerning this clone: Its antigen is unknown.

Study findings and constraints: Expanded clones belonging to CD8+ T cells outnumbered, on average, those of CD4+.

The TCR originated in an adult with an advanced solid tumor such as melanoma, head and neck, liver or kidney cancer. The specimen was CD4+ or CD8+ T cells sorted from blood, collected in a trial of the OX40 agonist ivuxolimab. The rearrangement uses TRBV6-6 and TRBJ1-6; D call uncertain. The DNA of the CDR3 is TGTGCCAGCAGTCTTCTTGGGGAGATGAATTCACCCCTCCACTTT. Encoded protein: CASSLLGEMNSPLHF.